Listed here are 9 T cell receptor beta chains from one sample, sequenced in a study of T cell repertoires in cytomegalovirus infection. One entry per CDR3 protein, called by TCRdb with MiXCR from the reads. The table lists roughly 920,000 distinct CDR3 sequences, around 30% of them singletons. The antigens for these receptors are not known. The specimen was cultured CD8+ T cells from PBMCs, collected from culture after CMV antigen stimulation. All receptors come from a human donor in good health (CMV status not recorded). Some clones in this sample may be carry-over from other donors' samples.

This clonotype was counted between two and nine times. The chain combines TRBV10-3 with TRBJ1-1; the D gene is possibly TRBD1 (6 bases). Trimming stripped 2 bases from V and 3 bases from J, with 10 bases between. Germline lookup yields CDR1 ENHRY and CDR2 SYGVKD. The CDR3 loop spans 14 amino acids. The CDR3 DNA is TGTGCCATCAGTGAGCCGGACAGATACACTGAAGCTTTCTTT. Translated: CAISEPDRYTEAFF.

J is TRBJ1-2 and V is TRBV4-2; 10 bases agree with TRBD1. CDR1 and CDR2 from the germline V gene are LGHNA and YNFKEQ. J gave up 1 base and V 3 bases, and 11 bases lay outside the gene matches. CDR3 length equals 18 residues. CDR3 DNA: TGTGCCAGCAGCCATGGCGCCGTTGGGACAGGGGTTAACTATGGCTACACCTTC. It encodes CASSHGAVGTGVNYGYTF.

This clonotype was observed at least ten times. The V call is TRBV7-6, the J call TRBJ1-1; no firm D call. Germline loops: CDR1 SGHVS, CDR2 FNYEAQ. This CDR3 spans 13 amino acids. V was clipped by 4 bases and J by 4 bases, with 10 bases between them. The CDR3 coding sequence is TGTGCCAGCAGCTCCCTGAGGAGCACTGAAGCTTTCTTT. It encodes CASSSLRSTEAFF.

The rearrangement uses TRBV5-5 and TRBJ2-1, with D unclear. Per the germline V gene, CDR1 is SGHKS and CDR2 is YYEKEE (reference sequence). Trimming took 0 bases from V and 0 from J, leaving 7 bases between them. This CDR3 region has 15 residues. As DNA, the CDR3 is TGTGCCAGCAGCTTGGAACAGCACTCCTACAATGAGCAGTTCTTC. Protein sequence: CASSLEQHSYNEQFF.

J is TRBJ2-5 and V is TRBV12-3 or TRBV12-4; D is perhaps TRBD2 (7 bases). V dropped 7 bases and J dropped 1 base, with 16 bases sitting between them. This CDR3 is built from 15 residues. CDR3 region: CASTSEGGVQETQYF. CDR3 coding DNA: TGTGCCAGCACTTCCGAGGGGGGGGTCCAAGAGACCCAGTACTTC.

This chain links TRBV7-3 with TRBJ1-3; a possible D gene is TRBD1 (6 bases). V lost 4 bases and J lost 9, with 19 bases in between. The CDR3 is made up of 15 amino acids. CDR1 and CDR2 from the germline V gene are SGHTA and FQGTGA. The CDR3 spells CASSSSQGTDSTIYF. Written as DNA, the CDR3 is TGTGCCAGCAGCTCCTCACAGGGCACAGACTCCACCATATATTTT.

In this sample, this clonotype turned up once. The genes are TRBV2 and TRBJ2-1; D might be TRBD1 or TRBD2, each matching 5 bases. V was shortened by 4 bases and J by 2 bases, with 12 bases between the two germline ends. Germline V gene sequence: CDR1 SNHLY, CDR2 FYNNEI. The CDR3 is made up of 15 amino acids. The CDR3: CASSAIPGPYNEQFF. The CDR3 DNA reads as TGTGCCAGCAGTGCGATCCCGGGGCCCTACAATGAGCAGTTCTTC. Full variable domain (outside the CDR3, taken from reference TRBV2 and TRBJ2-1): EPEVTQTPSHQVTQMGQEVILRCVPISNHLYFYWYRQILGQKVEFLVSFYNNEISEKSEIFDDQFSVERPDGSNFTLKIRSTKLEDSAMYFCASSAIPGPYNEQFFGPGTRLTVL.

This clonotype has a handful of counts. The chain carries TRBV6-1 and TRBJ2-5; D tentatively reads TRBD1 or TRBD2 (5 bases each). The V end was cut by 4 bases, the J end by 4 bases, with 13 bases between. The CDR3 is 14 residues long. Germline V gene lookup returns CDR1 MNHNS and CDR2 SASEGT. The chain's CDR3 is CASSGWGNSETQYF. As DNA, the CDR3 is TGTGCCAGCAGTGGGTGGGGGAACTCAGAGACCCAGTACTTC.

This chain joins TRBV11-2 and TRBJ1-1; the match to TRBD1 covers 7 bases. With V trimmed by 3 bases and J by 4 bases, 14 bases remained unmatched. CDR1 is SGHAT and CDR2 is FQNNGV in the germline V gene. CDR3 length: 17 residues. CDR3: CASSFPNYRGPGTEAFF. The CDR3 DNA reads TGTGCCAGCAGCTTCCCAAACTACAGGGGCCCGGGCACTGAAGCTTTCTTT. The full variable domain, in which reference TRBV11-2 and TRBJ1-1 provide the parts outside the CDR3, is EAGVAQSPRYKIIEKRQSVAFWCNPISGHATLYWYQQILGQGPKLLIQFQNNGVVDDSQLPKDRFSAERLKGVDSTLKIQPAKLEDSAVYLCASSFPNYRGPGTEAFFGQGTRLTVV.